The 8 T cell receptor beta chains reported below all come from one sample, sequenced in a study of T cells in Graves' hyperthyroidism and ophthalmopathy (dated by TCRdb to between 2019 and 2020). The method behind the library was multiplex PCR. Sequencer: Illumina HiSeq 2000. Amplification of TCR beta CDR3 regions was carried out from RNA transcripts. A first-round RT-PCR of the TCR CDR3 used the HTBI primer set with the Qiagen OneStep RT-PCR kit. TCRdb applied fastp at Q25 and MiXCR to the public reads, then kept only in-frame beta chains. When rows share a CDR3 protein, they turn into one entry using the most common DNA and genes. For this sample there are about 770,000 distinct CDR3 sequences; approximately 18% appear just once. The ten largest account for over 15% of the sample. Sequencing was performed on blood. These receptors all stem from a woman aged 50 to 65 with Graves' hyperthyroidism that later progressed to Graves' ophthalmopathy.

The V gene is TRBV9, the J gene TRBJ2-1; TRBD2 is a possible D gene (5 bases). CDR1 and CDR2 (germline): SGDLS, YYNGEE. V was trimmed by 1 base and J by 0 bases, leaving 14 bases between them. The CDR3 length is 17 residues. CDR3 bases: TGTGCCAGCAGCGTAACCGGGGAACCGAGCTCCTACAATGAGCAGTTCTTC. This sequence encodes CASSVTGEPSSYNEQFF.

This clonotype was detected ten times or more. V is TRBV6-1 and J is TRBJ1-5, with TRBD1 identical over 8 bases. The CDR3 loop spans 16 amino acids. Looked up from germline, CDR1 is MNHNS and CDR2 is SASEGT. V gave up 6 bases and J gave up 1 base; unmatched junction bases: 8. The CDR3 DNA follows: TGTGCCAGCAGAGAACATACAGGGGGGAGCAATCAGCCCCAGCATTTT. As protein: CASREHTGGSNQPQHF.

V is TRBV28 and J is TRBJ2-7, with 10 bases fitting TRBD2. Germline CDR1 MDHEN, CDR2 SYDVKM. The CDR3 contains 15 residues. V gave up 7 bases and J gave up 2 bases; unmatched junction bases: 8. CDR3 protein: CASTSSGGPTYEQYF. Here the CDR3 DNA reads TGTGCCAGCACCTCTAGCGGGGGTCCCACCTACGAGCAGTACTTC.

This clonotype has just a few counts. This CDR3 reads CASSAADPSYNEQFF. CDR3 DNA sequence: TGTGCCAGCAGTGCGGCGGACCCCTCCTACAATGAGCAGTTCTTC. The chain joins TRBV25-1 to TRBJ2-1; D not certain. Germline V gene sequence: CDR1 MGHDK, CDR2 SYGVNS. Trimming shortened V by 4 bases and J by 0 bases, and 10 bases separated the two germline ends. This CDR3 contains 15 residues.

About this clonotype: A junction end diverges from the germline sequence, so it may reflect a read error. The chain recombines TRBV18 with TRBJ2-2; D possibly corresponds to TRBD1 (6 bases). Germline CDR1 is KGHSH and CDR2 is LQKENI. The CDR3 extends over 16 amino acids. The CDR3 DNA follows: TGTGCCAGCTCACCACAGGGGGTGAGGTTATCCGGGGAGCTGCTTTTT. Residues: CASSPQGVRLSGELLF.

This clonotype appeared many times. Sequence at one end of the junction differs from germline and may be a read error. J is TRBJ2-1 and V is TRBV7-7, with D hard to call. The CDR3 length is 14 residues. The germline CDR1 and CDR2 sequences are SSHAT and FNYEAQ (reference sequence). This CDR3 reads CASSPSVRNNEQFF. CDR3 nucleotide sequence: TGTGCTAGCAGCCCCTCGGTACGCAACAATGAGCAGTTCTTC.

At least ten counts were recorded for this clonotype. This chain connects TRBV18 to TRBJ2-2; possible D gene TRBD1, 6 bases. There are 16 residues in the CDR3. V gave up 6 bases and J gave up 3 bases, with 17 bases separating them. Germline CDR1 KGHSH, CDR2 LQKENI. CDR3 DNA: TGTGCCAGCTCGCCGGACAGCCTCGAGGACACCGGGGAGCTGTTTTTT. It is translated as CASSPDSLEDTGELFF.

This clonotype was seen repeatedly, ten times or more. The chain has TRBV25-1 and TRBJ1-2; TRBD1 aligns across 9 bases. The germline V gene encodes CDR1 MGHDK and CDR2 SYGVNS. The CDR3 contains 14 residues. Trimming removed 7 bases from V and 8 bases from J; junction bases left unmatched: 11. CDR3 region: CASTASGTGSGYTF. The CDR3 DNA is TGTGCCAGCACCGCCTCCGGGACAGGGAGCGGCTACACCTTC.